Listed here are 11 T cell receptor beta chains from one sample, sequenced in a study of T cell repertoires in ileal Crohn's disease. Libraries were prepared by immunoSEQ multiplex PCR; TCRdb keeps only in-frame clonotypes and omits some of them. The table shows approximately 12,000 clones, with around 77% occurring only once. The sample was ileal tissue. The receptors derive from an adult with Crohn's disease.

This clone has a handful of counts. This specimen includes other DNA sequences encoding the same CDR3. This chain uses TRBV5-1 with TRBJ2-5; D is unclear. The germline CDR1 and CDR2 sequences are SGHRS and YFSETQ. The V end lost 7 bases, the J end lost 5 bases, and 9 bases lay between the germline ends. CDR3 length: 11 amino acids. The CDR3 spells CASREAETQYF. The CDR3 DNA is TGCGCCAGCCGTGAGGCGGAGACCCAGTACTTC. Full variable domain (missing parts from reference TRBV5-1 and TRBJ2-5): KAGVTQTPRYLIKTRGQQVTLSCSPISGHRSVSWYQQTPGQGLQFLFEYFSETQRNKGNFPGRFSGRQFSNSRSEMNVSTLELGDSALYLCASREAETQYFGPGTRLLVL.

The rearrangement links TRBV25-1 to TRBJ2-1; TRBD1 is a possible D gene (6 bases). Germline V gene data show CDR1 as MGHDK and CDR2 as SYGVNS. The CDR3 length is 15 residues. The ends were cut back, 5 bases at V and 0 bases at J, with 11 bases in the middle. The CDR3 region is CASSMDSYSYNEQFF. As DNA, the CDR3 is TGTGCCAGCAGTATGGACAGTTACTCCTACAATGAGCAGTTCTTC.

The CDR3 DNA reads TGTGCCAGTAGTATAGATCCCCGGACAGGGACAGGACATCGTCCCCAGCATTTT. Encoded protein: CASSIDPRTGTGHRPQHF. This rearrangement joins TRBV19 to TRBJ1-5; 8 bases fit TRBD1. Germline trimming cut 0 bases from V and 10 bases from J; bases unmatched to any gene: 17. The germline CDR1 and CDR2 sequences are LNHDA and SQIVND (reference sequence). The CDR3 spans 18 residues.

The chain joins TRBV6-1 to TRBJ1-3; D uncertain. The V gene's germline CDR1 is MNHNS and CDR2 SASEGT. V was clipped by 11 bases and J by 3 bases, with 17 bases between them. This CDR3 is 14 amino acids long. The CDR3 region has the DNA TGTGCCGTCTCTCGGGAAGCTGGTGGAAACACCATATATTTT. This encodes CAVSREAGGNTIYF.

This sequence joins TRBV29-1 and TRBJ1-1; a possible D gene is TRBD1 (6 bases). The V gene's germline CDR1 is SQVTM and CDR2 ANQGSEA. CDR3 length equals 13 residues. V was clipped by 6 bases and J by 1 base, with 12 bases between them. The CDR3 sequence is CSVVTGGNTEAFF. The CDR3 DNA is TGCAGCGTGGTGACAGGTGGGAACACTGAAGCTTTCTTT.

The V and J genes are TRBV27 and TRBJ2-7; 7 bases match TRBD1. Germline CDR1 and CDR2: MNHEY and SMNVEV (reference sequence). With 5 bases clipped from V and 4 bases from J, the junction kept 8 bases outside the gene matches. This CDR3 is built from 14 residues. In DNA form, the CDR3 reads TGTGCCAGCAGTCCAAGACAGGGCAGGTACGAGCAGTACTTC. Protein: CASSPRQGRYEQYF.

The CDR3 region is CASISGTGDYEQYF. CDR3 coding DNA: TGTGCCAGCATCTCGGGGACAGGAGACTACGAGCAGTACTTC. The chain employs TRBV7-6 and TRBJ2-7; 8 bases fit TRBD1. Germline V gene lookup returns CDR1 SGHVS and CDR2 FNYEAQ. The CDR3 runs to 14 residues. V lost 7 bases, J lost 3 bases, and 8 bases stayed unmatched. Full variable domain (outside the CDR3, taken from reference TRBV7-6 and TRBJ2-7): GAGVSQSPRYKVTKRGQDVALRCDPISGHVSLYWYRQALGQGPEFLTYFNYEAQQDKSGLPNDRFSAERPEGSISTLTIQRTEQRDSAMYRCASISGTGDYEQYFGPGTRLTVT.

This clone was detected only once. This sequence joins TRBV6-5 and TRBJ2-5; D perhaps matches TRBD2 (6 bases). The CDR3 extends over 13 amino acids. Trimming shortened V by 6 bases and J by 0 bases, and 8 bases separated the two germline ends. Germline loops: CDR1 MNHEY, CDR2 SVGAGI. In DNA, the CDR3 is TGTGCCAGCAGGGAGGGGTACCAAGAGACCCAGTACTTC. The encoded protein is CASREGYQETQYF.

V usage is TRBV27 and J usage is TRBJ2-7; D remains ambiguous. Germline V gene sequence: CDR1 MNHEY, CDR2 SMNVEV (reference sequence). V was trimmed by 1 base and J by 0 bases, leaving 4 bases between them. The CDR3 spans 13 residues. CDR3 protein: CASSLYSSYEQYF. For the CDR3, the DNA is TGTGCCAGCAGTTTATACAGCTCCTACGAGCAGTACTTC.

The J gene is TRBJ1-5, the V gene TRBV6-1; D remains ambiguous. The CDR3 is 18 residues long. Germline loops: CDR1 MNHNS, CDR2 SASEGT. V was trimmed by 2 bases and J by 0 bases, leaving 17 bases between them. CDR3 region: CASSERGDLRYSNQPQHF. The CDR3 DNA sequence: TGTGCCAGCAGTGAACGCGGTGACTTGAGATATAGCAATCAGCCCCAGCATTTT.

This chain connects TRBV5-1 to TRBJ2-5, with D perhaps matching TRBD1 (5 bases). Germline CDR1 is SGHRS and CDR2 is YFSETQ. Trimming cost V 4 bases and J 0 bases, with 22 bases left between them. The CDR3 runs 18 residues. The CDR3: CASSPGHLGIEYQETQYF. CDR3 in DNA: TGCGCCAGCAGCCCCGGACACCTCGGAATCGAGTACCAAGAGACCCAGTACTTC. The complete variable domain, with remaining parts taken from reference TRBV5-1 and TRBJ2-5, reads KAGVTQTPRYLIKTRGQQVTLSCSPISGHRSVSWYQQTPGQGLQFLFEYFSETQRNKGNFPGRFSGRQFSNSRSEMNVSTLELGDSALYLCASSPGHLGIEYQETQYFGPGTRLLVL.